This T cell receptor beta chain was observed in a study of beta chain features in type 1 diabetes. Whole-study context: The patient and healthy donor groups were comparable for age, gender and cell yields.

The V gene lost 2 bases and the J gene lost 0 bases, with 7 bases spanning the gap. From germline, CDR1 is MNHEY and CDR2 SMNVEV (reference sequence). The CDR3 consists of 14 residues. This clone was seen a few times. Blood was drawn once from each donor into heparinised tubes. The draws averaged about 120 mL. The investigators reverse transcribed all of the isolated RNA, so they sequenced expressed TCRB transcripts. The data were produced by immunoSEQ multiplex PCR, yet TCRdb's version contains in-frame clones alone and is incomplete. Of 500,000 to 700,000 clones detected, roughly 16% appear once; the ten largest clones hold about 0.086%.

The source is a man aged 18 to 29 in good health. The rearrangement uses TRBV27 and TRBJ2-5; possibly TRBD2 for D (5 bases). Sequenced input: naive CD4+ T cells from blood. CDR3 nucleotides: TGTGCCAGCAGTTTAAACGGGAACCAAGAGACCCAGTACTTC. Translation gives CASSLNGNQETQYF.